The 30 T cell receptor beta chains reported below all come from one sample, sequenced in a study of blood T cells in healthy people across ages. A sample-barcoded 5' primer and a J-beta primer mix were used in a second PCR of about 7 to 12 cycles. Using its own MiXCR run on the 5' RACE reads, TCRdb lists one record per CDR3 protein. The sample records approximately 810,000 distinct CDR3 sequences, about 28% being singletons. The sequenced sample consisted of blood. The origin of the receptors is an elderly woman in good health.

The table lists this clonotype with many counts. The chain is built from TRBV3-1 and TRBJ2-7; 7 bases are a match to TRBD2. There are 13 residues in the CDR3. V gave up 1 base and J gave up 6 bases; unmatched junction bases: 3. Germline V gene sequence: CDR1 LGHDT, CDR2 YNNKEL (reference sequence). The CDR3 loop reads CASSQGTRGEQYF. The CDR3 nucleotides read TGTGCCAGCAGCCAAGGGACTAGGGGCGAGCAGTACTTC.

This clonotype was recorded at least ten times. The V gene is TRBV7-2, the J gene TRBJ2-1; 9 bases are shared with TRBD1. From germline, CDR1 is SGHTA and CDR2 FQGNSA. Germline trimming cut 7 bases from V and 7 bases from J; bases unmatched to any gene: 11. The CDR3 is 15 amino acids. CDR3 nucleotides: TGTGCCAGCAACCCCGAGGGGACAGGGTGGAATGAGCAGTTCTTC. Amino acids: CASNPEGTGWNEQFF.

This clonotype has ten or more counts. The chain joins TRBV7-2 to TRBJ2-4, with TRBD2 matching over 7 bases. The CDR3 is 14 residues long. The V gene's germline CDR1 is SGHTA and CDR2 FQGNSA. The J segment lost 9 bases and the V segment lost 5 bases, leaving 10 bases of the junction unmatched. CDR3 sequence (DNA): TGTGCCAGCAGCCAGCAGCGTGGGGGGGGCATTCAGTACTTC. Residues: CASSQQRGGGIQYF.

For this clonotype: A read error is possible here, since a much larger clone lies one base away. This sequence joins TRBV24-1 and TRBJ2-3; a weak D match, TRBD2 (5 bases). CDR1 and CDR2 (germline): KGHDR, SFDVKD. The CDR3 contains 16 residues. CDR3 DNA: TGTGCCGCCAGTGACCCCGGACTGAACCCCACAGATACGCAGTATTTT. This translates into CAASDPGLNPTDTQYF.

This clonotype appeared a few times. This rearrangement joins TRBV12-3 or TRBV12-4 to TRBJ2-2; unclear D gene. The CDR3 consists of 16 residues. The V gene lost 6 bases and the J gene lost 0 bases, with 14 bases spanning the gap. The CDR3 sequence: CASRPPGDSNTGELFF. The CDR3 DNA is TGTGCCAGCAGGCCGCCTGGGGATTCGAACACCGGGGAGCTGTTTTTT.

This clonotype showed up many times. V and J are TRBV7-2 and TRBJ2-6; D unclear. V was clipped by 3 bases and J by 7 bases, with 7 bases between them. The CDR3 runs to 13 residues. Per germline, CDR1 SGHTA and CDR2 FQGNSA. CDR3 region: CASSFVGANVLTF. Here the CDR3 DNA reads TGTGCCAGCAGCTTTGTCGGAGCCAACGTCCTGACTTTC.

About this clonotype: A read error may explain this, as a much larger clone is one base away. This chain joins TRBV7-9 and TRBJ2-3, with a possible D match to TRBD2 (5 bases). Germline values: CDR1 SEHNR, CDR2 FQNEAQ (reference sequence). V lost 5 bases and J 4 bases, leaving 25 bases between the germline ends. This CDR3 is 18 amino acids long. CDR3 sequence reads: CASSVPGGFFYSADTQYF. The CDR3 DNA reads TGTGCCAGCAGCGTCCCGGGCGGTTTCTTTTATAGCGCAGATACGCAGTATTTT. Full variable domain (remainder filled in from reference TRBV7-9 and TRBJ2-3): DTGVSQNPRHKITKRGQNVTFRCDPISEHNRLYWYRQTLGQGPEFLTYFQNEAQLEKSRLLSDRFSAERPKGSFSTLEIQRTEQGDSAMYLCASSVPGGFFYSADTQYFGPGTRLTVL.

On this clonotype itself: This may arise from a read error, as a much more abundant clone is one base away. The rearrangement joins TRBV4-2 to TRBJ2-5; D is undetermined. The V gene's germline CDR1 is LGHNA and CDR2 YNFKEQ. The CDR3 is 12 amino acids. Trimming pared 3 bases from V and 1 base from J, leaving 3 bases between. CDR3: CASSQPQETQYF. The CDR3 DNA reads TGTGCCAGCAGCCAGCCCCAAGAGACCCAGTACTTC.

Concerning this clonotype: One end of the junction varies from germline; a read error may be responsible. The chain employs TRBV7-8 and TRBJ1-4; D may be TRBD1 (6 bases). The CDR3 totals 15 residues. CDR1 and CDR2 (germline): SGHVS, FQNEAQ. This chain's CDR3 is CASSPPGGLREKRFF. The CDR3 region has the DNA TGTGCCAGCAGCCCGCCCGGGGGGCTTAGGGAAAAACGGTTTTTT.

This clonotype was seen many times. V is TRBV11-2 and J is TRBJ2-3; 8 bases align to TRBD2. The length of the CDR3 is 15 residues. The germline gives CDR1 SGHAT, CDR2 FQNNGV. V was clipped by 6 bases and J by 6 bases; unmatched bases: 11. DNA for the CDR3: TGTGCCAGCAGGTTCGCCTCGGGGGGGCGGGATACGCAGTATTTT. It yields the protein CASRFASGGRDTQYF.

This clonotype showed up many times. The rearrangement uses TRBV9 and TRBJ1-2; 7 bases match TRBD1. The ends lost 0 bases at V and 5 bases at J; junction bases unmatched: 1. The CDR3 consists of 13 residues. Germline values: CDR1 SGDLS, CDR2 YYNGEE. The CDR3 loop is CASSVEQGYGYTF. CDR3 coding DNA: TGTGCCAGCAGCGTAGAACAGGGGTATGGCTACACCTTC.

This clonotype has more than one count but fewer than ten. CDR3 bases: TGTGCCAGCAGCTTTAGATCAGGCTCGCAGTACTTC. Residues: CASSFRSGSQYF. The chain uses TRBV11-2 and TRBJ2-4; D is uncertain. The CDR3 has 12 amino acids. Per the germline V gene, CDR1 is SGHAT and CDR2 is FQNNGV. Trimming removed 3 bases from V and 13 bases from J, with 13 bases in between.

As for this clonotype: At one boundary the junction diverges from the germline segment, which might be a read error. This sequence joins TRBV18 and TRBJ1-2; D ambiguous. The length of the CDR3 is 14 residues. CDR1 and CDR2 (germline): KGHSH, LQKENI. The CDR3 DNA follows: TGTGCCGGCTCACCTACCGAGATCAGCTATGGCTACACCTTC. It translates to CAGSPTEISYGYTF.

In its sample, this clonotype is medium-sized (0.01 to 0.1%). This chain links TRBV7-2 with TRBJ2-5, with D possibly TRBD1 on 5 matching bases. Trimming removed 5 bases at V and 5 bases at J, with 18 bases between. The CDR3 is 15 amino acids. Germline V CDR1 and CDR2: SGHTA, FQGNSA. The CDR3 region is CASSRVPTAIETQYF. CDR3 nucleotide sequence: TGTGCCAGCAGCCGAGTCCCGACAGCAATTGAGACCCAGTACTTC. Based on the CDR3 plus reference TRBV7-2 and TRBJ2-5, the full variable domain is GAGVSQSPSNKVTEKGKDVELRCDPISGHTALYWYRQSLGQGLEFLIYFQGNSAPDKSGLPSDRFSAERTGGSVSTLTIQRTQQEDSAVYLCASSRVPTAIETQYFGPGTRLLVL.

There are many counts of this clonotype. The chain carries TRBV28 and TRBJ1-5; D is possibly TRBD1 (6 bases). The CDR3 is 15 residues long. V lost 4 bases to trimming and J lost 1 base, with 11 bases between them. From germline, CDR1 is MDHEN and CDR2 SYDVKM. The CDR3 protein is CASSSGEESNQPQHF. CDR3 bases: TGTGCCAGCAGTTCAGGGGAAGAAAGCAATCAGCCCCAGCATTTT.

The gene calls are TRBV7-2 and TRBJ1-2, with D perhaps TRBD1 (6 bases). The CDR3 totals 16 residues. Trimming cost V 1 base and J 6 bases, with 18 bases left between them. Germline V gene data show CDR1 as SGHTA and CDR2 as FQGNSA. The CDR3 loop is CASSLDFLQGRNGYTF. Written as DNA, the CDR3 is TGTGCCAGCAGCTTAGACTTCTTGCAGGGGCGAAATGGCTACACCTTC.

A word on this clonotype: A read error may be the cause here, since a much bigger clone is one base away. The J gene is TRBJ2-7, the V gene TRBV5-5; 8 nucleotides agree with TRBD1. J lost 2 bases, V lost 3 bases, and 4 bases had no gene match. Germline V CDR1 and CDR2: SGHKS, YYEKEE (reference sequence). CDR3 length equals 14 residues. This CDR3 is CASSWKGQAYEQYF. The CDR3 DNA reads TGTGCCAGCAGCTGGAAGGGACAGGCCTACGAGCAGTACTTC.

This clonotype was detected only a few times. The rearrangement links TRBV6-4 to TRBJ2-1, with D maybe TRBD2 (6 bases). V shed 9 bases and J shed 0 bases, with 15 bases lying between them. This CDR3 spans 15 amino acids. In germline, CDR1 is MRHNA, CDR2 SNTAGT. CDR3 in amino acids: CASYFSGYSYNEQFF. In nucleotides, the CDR3 is TGTGCCAGTTATTTTAGCGGCTACTCCTACAATGAGCAGTTCTTC.

This clonotype was recorded many times. The chain links TRBV7-2 to TRBJ2-7, with D perhaps matching TRBD1 or TRBD2 (6 bases each). The CDR3 loop spans 18 amino acids. Trimming stripped 1 base from V and 2 bases from J, with 21 bases between. Germline V gene sequence: CDR1 SGHTA, CDR2 FQGNSA. The CDR3 sequence is CASSLVAAGRGPTYEQYF. In DNA form, the CDR3 reads TGTGCCAGCAGCTTAGTAGCGGCGGGCAGGGGCCCTACCTACGAGCAGTACTTC.

J is TRBJ2-2 and V is TRBV15; D remains ambiguous. The CDR3 extends over 13 amino acids. Trimming removed 7 bases at V and 2 bases at J, with 8 bases between. Looked up from germline, CDR1 is LNHNV and CDR2 is YYDKDF (reference sequence). The CDR3 DNA follows: TGTGCCACCACGAACCAAAACACCGGGGAGCTGTTTTTT. Encoded protein: CATTNQNTGELFF. Full variable domain (rest looked up from reference TRBV15 and TRBJ2-2): DAMVIQNPRYQVTQFGKPVTLSCSQTLNHNVMYWYQQKSSQAPKLLFHYYDKDFNNEADTPDNFQSRRPNTSFCFLDIRSPGLGDTAMYLCATTNQNTGELFFGEGSRLTVL.

V and J are TRBV11-2 and TRBJ1-1, with 8 bases identical to TRBD1. Germline values: CDR1 SGHAT, CDR2 FQNNGV. This CDR3 contains 14 residues. The trim removed 0 bases at V and 6 bases at J, leaving 3 bases unmatched. The CDR3 bases are TGTGCCAGCAGCTTAGACGGACAGGGAGCTGAAGCTTTCTTT. It is translated as CASSLDGQGAEAFF.

This clonotype has just one count. The chain's CDR3 is CASSLSPASYEQYF. The CDR3, as DNA: TGTGCCAGCAGCTTATCCCCAGCCTCCTACGAGCAGTACTTC. V and J are TRBV7-3 and TRBJ2-7; D unresolved. Germline-derived CDR1 and CDR2 are SGHTA and FQGTGA. V was clipped by 2 bases and J by 0 bases, with 8 bases between them. CDR3 size: 14 residues.

The table lists this clonotype with many counts. The genes are TRBV7-2 and TRBJ2-1; 8 bases are shared with TRBD2. Looked up from germline, CDR1 is SGHTA and CDR2 is FQGNSA. CDR3 size: 15 residues. Unmatched junction bases numbered 9, after V lost 4 bases and J lost 7 bases. CDR3 nucleotide sequence: TGTGCCAGCAGCTCCTTCGGGGGCGGGGGGAATGAGCAGTTCTTC. Amino acids: CASSSFGGGGNEQFF.

This clonotype was recorded at least ten times. The chain joins TRBV6-6 to TRBJ2-7; 7 positions agree with TRBD2. Germline CDR1 and CDR2: MNHNY and SVGAGI (reference sequence). The CDR3 covers 14 residues. V was pared by 5 bases and J by 6 bases, with 10 bases of the junction left unmatched. CDR3 sequence reads: CASSPLRGEGEQYF. The CDR3 region has the DNA TGTGCCAGCAGTCCCCTCCGGGGGGAGGGCGAGCAGTACTTC.

To note about this clonotype: A much larger clone is a single base away; this may be a read error. The chain joins TRBV6-6 to TRBJ1-4; D ambiguous. The CDR3 loop spans 15 amino acids. Germline-derived CDR1 and CDR2 are MNHNY and SVGAGI (reference sequence). CDR3 DNA: TGTGCCAGCAGTTACGGGCAGGCAGATAATGAAAAACGGTTTTTT. It specifies CASSYGQADNEKRFF.

The rearrangement links TRBV18 to TRBJ2-7; 10 bases map to TRBD2. CDR3 length equals 14 residues. Germline CDR1 is KGHSH and CDR2 is LQKENI. J gave up 6 bases and V 3 bases, and 5 bases lay outside the gene matches. Here the CDR3 reads CASSPERGGLEQYF. As DNA, the CDR3 is TGTGCCAGCTCACCCGAGCGGGGGGGACTCGAGCAGTACTTC.

This clonotype was recorded at least ten times. The rearrangement uses TRBV12-3 or TRBV12-4 and TRBJ1-2; 10 bases fit TRBD1. CDR3 length: 15 amino acids. V lost 4 bases, J lost 3 bases, and 5 bases stayed unmatched. This CDR3 reads CASSSRTGGYYGYTF. DNA for the CDR3: TGTGCCAGCAGTTCCCGGACAGGGGGGTACTATGGCTACACCTTC.

There are many counts of this clonotype. A much more abundant neighbour one base away suggests this may be a read error. The chain is built from TRBV10-3 and TRBJ2-7; 7 bases match TRBD1. Germline V lookup: CDR1 ENHRY, CDR2 SYGVKD. The CDR3 totals 13 residues. V lost 6 bases to trimming and J lost 7 bases; unmatched junction nucleotides: 9. CDR3 residues: CAISRTGGNEQYF. DNA of the CDR3: TGTGCCATCAGCCGGACAGGCGGCAATGAGCAGTACTTC.

Details on this clonotype: This may stem from a read error, because a much larger clone lies one nucleotide away. The CDR3 here is CSARDARTGTSYDEQFF. CDR3 coding DNA: TGCAGTGCTAGAGATGCGAGGACCGGGACTTCCTACGATGAGCAGTTCTTC. The chain couples TRBV20-1 to TRBJ2-1, with D possibly matching TRBD2 (6 bases). This CDR3 is built from 17 residues. The germline gives CDR1 DFQATT, CDR2 SNEGSKA (reference sequence).

The table lists this clonotype with many counts. The chain uses TRBV3-1 and TRBJ1-2, with TRBD1 matching over 7 bases. Germline-derived CDR1 and CDR2 are LGHDT and YNNKEL (reference sequence). With 0 bases clipped from V and 1 base from J, the junction kept 11 bases outside the gene matches. The CDR3 extends over 18 amino acids. The CDR3 DNA reads TGTGCCAGCAGCCAAGATCATTTCATAGGGGGCTTTAACTATGGCTACACCTTC. It specifies CASSQDHFIGGFNYGYTF.